This TCR beta chain derives from a study of identical twins. CDR3 length equals 14 residues. The V and J ends lost 3 bases and 5 bases, in that order; junction bases with no gene match: 1. Germline CDR1 reads LGHNA; CDR2 reads YNFKEQ. Each CDR3 protein is one row after TCRdb ran MiXCR on the 5' RACE reads. The sample holds just under 550,000 distinct CDR3 sequences, 13% to 15% seen once. This clonotype has only a few counts. What it binds is not known. Study-level findings and limits: Models came in too low on out-of-frame TCR alpha sharing in monozygotic twins.

The sample was also reused in another study, on yellow fever vaccine responses in identical twins.

Sequenced input: CD4+ T cells sorted from blood. The chain uses TRBV4-2 and TRBJ2-1, with 10 bases lining up with TRBD1. The TCR was taken from a woman aged 18-29 years in good health. The CDR3 reads CASSQGTGDNEQFF. The CDR3 DNA sequence: TGTGCCAGCAGCCAGGGGACAGGGGACAATGAGCAGTTCTTC.